The following is a T cell receptor (beta chain) sequence with its context. This entry is derived from a study of blood T cell repertoires in COVID-19. V lost 3 bases to trimming and J lost 1 base, with 12 bases between them. This CDR3 has 15 residues. CDR1 and CDR2 (germline): MNHNS, SASEGT. In the original analysis: Estimation of nucleated cell counts relied on the amplification of reference gene primers. TCRdb's copy holds only in-frame clones and misses some; the assay was immunoSEQ multiplex PCR. V and J calls and clone size come straight from that table; D and trimming were deduced from the DNA. The data contain about 38,000 clones, 87% of them singletons.

V usage is TRBV6-1 and J usage is TRBJ2-5; D is possibly TRBD1 (6 bases). This TCR was sampled from a human donor in a cohort sampled during active COVID-19. The sequencing input was peripheral blood. CDR3 amino acids: CASSDVGQFQETQYF. CDR3 coding DNA: TGTGCCAGCAGTGACGTTGGACAGTTCCAAGAGACCCAGTACTTC.